One and the same sample provided the 6 T cell receptor beta chains below, sequenced in a study of cytomegalovirus exposure and HLA in healthy donors. PCR employed 60 Vbeta and 13 Jbeta primers. TCRdb's table, derived via immunoSEQ multiplex PCR, lists solely in-frame clones and lacks some. This table holds some 93,000 clones, 82% found once. The sample comprised PBMCs. All receptors come from a man between 45 and 60 years old in good health and CMV-seronegative.

The V gene is TRBV5-4, the J gene TRBJ1-1; 9 bases are shared with TRBD1. With V trimmed by 4 bases and J by 5 bases, 6 bases remained unmatched. CDR1 is SGHNT and CDR2 is YYREEE in the germline V gene (reference sequence). This CDR3 comprises 14 residues. The CDR3 loop is CASSALQGATEAFF. CDR3 bases: TGTGCCAGCAGCGCATTACAGGGGGCAACTGAAGCTTTCTTT.

The chain carries TRBV9 and TRBJ2-7; TRBD1 matches 8 bases. Germline V gives CDR1 SGDLS, CDR2 YYNGEE. V lost 2 bases to trimming and J lost 5 bases; unmatched junction nucleotides: 9. The CDR3 is made up of 15 amino acids. The CDR3 reads CASSVVDRGPHEQYF. The CDR3 bases are TGTGCCAGCAGCGTGGTCGACAGGGGCCCTCACGAGCAGTACTTC. Complete variable domain (other parts from reference TRBV9 and TRBJ2-7): DSGVTQTPKHLITATGQRVTLRCSPRSGDLSVYWYQQSLDQGLQFLIQYYNGEERAKGNILERFSAQQFPDLHSELNLSSLELGDSALYFCASSVVDRGPHEQYFGPGTRLTVT.

The sample holds a few counts of this clone. The gene calls are TRBV13 and TRBJ1-2, with 8 bases identical to TRBD1. V dropped 5 bases and J dropped 3; count of bases not matched to a gene: 2. This CDR3 spans 13 amino acids. Germline CDR1 PRHDT, CDR2 FYEKMQ (reference sequence). The CDR3 protein is CASSKTGDYGYTF. The CDR3 coding sequence is TGTGCCAGCAGCAAGACAGGGGACTATGGCTACACCTTC.

This chain joins TRBV7-6 and TRBJ2-3; 8 positions agree with TRBD2. This CDR3 contains 19 residues. The V and J ends lost 0 bases and 2 bases, in that order; junction bases with no gene match: 13. Germline lookup yields CDR1 SGHVS and CDR2 FNYEAQ. CDR3 nucleotides: TGTGCCAGCAGCTTAGCCCCGTCTAGGCGGGAGGTAATCACAGATACGCAGTATTTT. It encodes CASSLAPSRREVITDTQYF.

CDR3 loop: CASSLAIRGTEAFF. CDR3 in DNA: TGTGCCAGCAGCTTAGCGATCCGCGGGACTGAAGCTTTCTTT. The V and J genes are TRBV7-9 and TRBJ1-1; D is ambiguous. The germline V gene has CDR1 SEHNR and CDR2 FQNEAQ (reference sequence). V was clipped by 0 bases and J by 5 bases, with 10 bases between them. The length of the CDR3 is 14 residues.

This chain joins TRBV5-1 and TRBJ2-1; D is perhaps TRBD1 (5 bases). This CDR3 comprises 16 residues. The V end lost 4 bases, the J end lost 2 bases, and 16 bases lay between the germline ends. Germline V lookup: CDR1 SGHRS, CDR2 YFSETQ. CDR3 protein: CASSRTPAAAYNEQFF. CDR3 nucleotides: TGCGCCAGCAGCCGGACACCGGCGGCAGCCTACAATGAGCAGTTCTTC.